This TCR beta chain was obtained from a study of blood T cells in healthy people across ages. PCR was performed a second time for about 7 to 11 cycles using a sample-barcoded 5' primer and a J-beta primer mix. TCRdb redid the calling of the 5' RACE reads with MiXCR, one entry per CDR3 protein. There are approximately 800,000 distinct CDR3 sequences in the sample; 35% to 40% occur only once, and over 10% lies in the top ten. The CDR3 runs 14 residues. V dropped 5 bases and J dropped 4; count of bases not matched to a gene: 6. This chain uses TRBV12-3 or TRBV12-4 with TRBJ2-7, with 9 bases aligning to TRBD1. This clonotype originated in a man between 18 and 35 years old in good health. Material for sequencing was blood. CDR3 residues: CASSPLGQGYEQYF. The CDR3 region has the DNA TGTGCCAGCAGTCCGTTGGGACAGGGATACGAGCAGTACTTC.